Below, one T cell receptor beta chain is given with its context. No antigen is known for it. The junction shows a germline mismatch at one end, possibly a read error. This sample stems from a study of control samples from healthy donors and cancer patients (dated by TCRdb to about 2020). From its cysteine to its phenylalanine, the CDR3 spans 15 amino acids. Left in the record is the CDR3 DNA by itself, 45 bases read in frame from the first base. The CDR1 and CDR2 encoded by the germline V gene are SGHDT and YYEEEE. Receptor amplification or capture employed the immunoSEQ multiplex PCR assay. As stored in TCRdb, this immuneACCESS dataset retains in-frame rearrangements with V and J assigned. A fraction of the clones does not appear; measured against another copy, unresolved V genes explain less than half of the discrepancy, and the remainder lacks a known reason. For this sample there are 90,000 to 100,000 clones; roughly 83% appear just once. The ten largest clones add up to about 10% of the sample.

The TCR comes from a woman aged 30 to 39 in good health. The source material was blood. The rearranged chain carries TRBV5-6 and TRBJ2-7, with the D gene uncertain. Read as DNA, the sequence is TGTGCCAGCAGCGTGGCAGGTCCGAGCTCCTCCGAGCAGTACTTC. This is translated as CASSVAGPSSSEQYF.